This T cell receptor beta chain came from a study of blood T cell repertoires in COVID-19 (dated by TCRdb to about 2020). Regarding the research as a whole: Samples from collaborators originated in the United States, Italy and Spain and spanned both the acute and convalescent phases of COVID-19. The prospective study material was composed of cDNA or gDNA derived from T cells, B-cell-depleted T cells, or PBMCs. The dataset comprised deeply sampled blood TCRbeta repertoires from subjects exposed to, actively infected with, or recovered from COVID-19. The repertoires were released in a freely available public database intended as a resource for research on the immune response to SARS-CoV-2. Samples were obtained from the ongoing ImmuneRACE study (first 160 participants) and from 1,254 subjects provided by 6 global collaborators. The sample metadata nearly always contained a de-identified subject ID, COVID-19 status, age in years and sex. Where HLA class I and class II types were available, the types were taken from metadata supplied by the sample provider, not from assay-based typing. Results and caveats for the whole study, not just this receptor: Clinical and demographic metadata were provided uncurated, with the amount varying by source and participant.

Collaborating institutions collected whole blood in K2EDTA tubes following their own protocols. For TCRbeta analysis, collaborators shipped samples as frozen whole blood, isolated PBMCs, or DNA extracted from either of those sample types. The immunoSEQ Assay, a bias-controlled multiplex PCR, was used to amplify TCRbeta CDR3 regions from genomic DNA. Concerning the study's data processing: The number of nucleated cells in each sample was estimated from the amplification of reference gene primers within the assay. To quantify the absolute abundance of each unique TCRbeta CDR3 rearrangement, sequence reads were collapsed and filtered. For each sample, productive Simpson clonality was calculated as the square root of Simpson's diversity index over productive rearrangements. TCRdb took over this immuneACCESS table, retaining in-frame rearrangements with V and J assigned. Such tables are incomplete; in checked studies, under half of the missing clones stem from an unresolved V gene, and the remainder is unexplained. The DNA was the basis for D and trimming; V, J and clone size are from that table. The sample profile shows about 180,000 clones; around 80% of them were found once. The ten largest clones capture roughly 6.8% of the sample.

In the case of this clone: Its antigen specificity is not known. The input lacks base qualities; no much larger clone sits a single base away.

The CDR3 starts with the cysteine, ends with the phenylalanine, and has 13 residues. Solely the CDR3 DNA is kept, with 39 bases framed from the first base. The germline ends are 7 bases apart after V is trimmed by 1 base and J by 4 bases. According to the germline V gene (reference sequence), CDR1 reads LNHNV and CDR2 reads YYDKDF. The receptor comes from a human donor in a cohort sampled during active COVID-19. The V gene is TRBV15 and the J gene is TRBJ1-2; the D gene assignment is ambiguous. The sample comprised peripheral blood. The DNA is TGTGCCACCAGCAGAGGAGGGTCCTATGGCTACACCTTC. Its product reads: CATSRGGSYGYTF.